This passage covers 8 T cell receptor beta chains from one sample sequenced in a study of cytomegalovirus exposure and HLA in healthy donors (dated by TCRdb to the late 2010s). Libraries were constructed by the immunoSEQ multiplex PCR assay. A mixture of 60 forward primers for TCR Vbeta segments and 13 reverse primers for TCR Jbeta segments was used in the multiplex PCR. The clones in this table, taken by TCRdb from immuneACCESS, are in-frame only. Not every clone is retained; where verified, under half of the shortfall comes from an unresolved V gene, and the cause of the rest is unknown. The sample yields tens of thousands of clones; approximately 72% were counted once. The ten top clones hold roughly half of the sample. The specimen was PBMCs. These receptors were collected from a man aged 45-65 years in good health and CMV-seropositive.

This clone was seen only a few times. The chain is built from TRBV7-3 and TRBJ2-3; 7 bases are a match to TRBD2. The CDR3 is 17 residues long. The V gene end was trimmed by 1 base and the J gene end by 4 bases; junction bases not matched to a gene: 11. Germline assignment: CDR1 SGHTA and CDR2 FQGTGA. CDR3 sequence reads: CASSLRGLSVVADTQYF. CDR3 bases: TGTGCCAGCAGCTTAAGGGGACTATCAGTCGTCGCAGATACGCAGTATTTT.

This clone was seen only a few times. The rearrangement links TRBV9 to TRBJ2-7; perhaps TRBD1 as D (5 bases). Trimming left V 0 bases short and J 3 bases short, with 10 bases between. Germline CDR1 SGDLS, CDR2 YYNGEE. This CDR3 is built from 14 residues. The CDR3 spells CASSVGQGNYEQYF. The CDR3 region has the DNA TGTGCCAGCAGCGTAGGGCAGGGAAACTACGAGCAGTACTTC.

This clone has more than one count but fewer than ten. The chain has TRBV6-5 and TRBJ1-2; tentative D call: TRBD1 (5 bases). The CDR3 runs to 13 residues. Germline V gene sequence: CDR1 MNHEY, CDR2 SVGAGI. With 5 bases removed from V and 8 bases from J, the gap between germline ends came to 15 bases. The CDR3 sequence: CASSGGTGWGYTF. The CDR3 DNA follows: TGTGCCAGCAGTGGGGGGACGGGTTGGGGCTACACCTTC.

The rearrangement links TRBV5-8 to TRBJ2-1, with 13 bases aligning to TRBD2. CDR1 SGHTS and CDR2 YDEGEE come from the germline V gene. V was clipped by 4 bases and J by 8 bases; unmatched bases: 6. The length of the CDR3 is 15 residues. The CDR3 sequence: CASSIGTSGNDEQFF. The CDR3 DNA is TGTGCCAGCAGCATTGGGACTAGCGGGAACGATGAGCAGTTCTTC.

This clone was counted a single time. The V call is TRBV19, the J call TRBJ1-5; D is perhaps TRBD1 (5 bases). The germline CDR1 and CDR2 sequences are LNHDA and SQIVND (reference sequence). This CDR3 has 15 amino acids. V was pared by 7 bases and J by 1 base, with 14 bases between. The CDR3: CASNAVGGSNQPQHF. DNA for the CDR3: TGTGCCAGTAACGCCGTGGGGGGGAGCAATCAGCCCCAGCATTTT.

The V gene is TRBV6-5, the J gene TRBJ2-2; D gene ambiguous. The CDR3 has 12 amino acids. Trimming stripped 4 bases from V and 2 bases from J, with 2 bases between. Germline CDR1 is MNHEY and CDR2 is SVGAGI. The CDR3 DNA reads as TGTGCCAGCAGTTTAAACACCGGGGAGCTGTTTTTT. Translation gives CASSLNTGELFF.

This clone was observed a few times. The chain carries TRBV6-1 and TRBJ2-7, with 8 nucleotides matching TRBD1. V shed 5 bases, J shed 5 bases, and the junction held 5 bases outside the gene matches. Germline V gene sequence: CDR1 MNHNS, CDR2 SASEGT. CDR3 length: 13 amino acids. The chain's CDR3 is CASSRGQGDEQYF. The DNA of the CDR3 is TGTGCCAGCAGTCGAGGACAGGGCGACGAGCAGTACTTC.

The chain uses TRBV9 and TRBJ2-7; 8 nucleotides line up with TRBD1. Trimming removed 0 bases from V and 2 bases from J; junction bases left unmatched: 4. This CDR3 is built from 15 residues. CDR1 is SGDLS and CDR2 is YYNGEE in the germline V gene. The DNA of the CDR3 is TGTGCCAGCAGCGTAGGGTGGACAGGGACCTACGAGCAGTACTTC. Protein sequence: CASSVGWTGTYEQYF.